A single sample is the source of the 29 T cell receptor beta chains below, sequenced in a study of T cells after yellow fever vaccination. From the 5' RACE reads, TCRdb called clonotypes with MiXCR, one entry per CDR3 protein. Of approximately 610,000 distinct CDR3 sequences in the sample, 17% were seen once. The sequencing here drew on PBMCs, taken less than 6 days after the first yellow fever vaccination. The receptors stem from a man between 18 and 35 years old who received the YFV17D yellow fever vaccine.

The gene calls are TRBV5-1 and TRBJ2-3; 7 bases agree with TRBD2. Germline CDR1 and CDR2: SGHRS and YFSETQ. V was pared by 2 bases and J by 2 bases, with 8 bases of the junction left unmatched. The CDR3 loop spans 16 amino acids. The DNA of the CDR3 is TGCGCCAGCAGCTTTTCCCTCGGGGGGATCACAGATACGCAGTATTTT. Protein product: CASSFSLGGITDTQYF.

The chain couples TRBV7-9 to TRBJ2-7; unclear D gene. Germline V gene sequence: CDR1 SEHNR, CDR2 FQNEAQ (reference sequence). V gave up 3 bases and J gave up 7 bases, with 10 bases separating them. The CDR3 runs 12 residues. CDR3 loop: CASSFRVGEQYF. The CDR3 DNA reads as TGTGCCAGCAGCTTCCGGGTGGGGGAGCAGTACTTC.

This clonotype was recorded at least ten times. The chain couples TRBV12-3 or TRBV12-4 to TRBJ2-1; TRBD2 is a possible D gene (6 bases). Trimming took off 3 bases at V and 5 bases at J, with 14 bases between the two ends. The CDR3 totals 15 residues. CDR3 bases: TGTGCCAGCAGTTTTTTTCCTAGCGCAAACAATGAGCAGTTCTTC. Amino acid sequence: CASSFFPSANNEQFF.

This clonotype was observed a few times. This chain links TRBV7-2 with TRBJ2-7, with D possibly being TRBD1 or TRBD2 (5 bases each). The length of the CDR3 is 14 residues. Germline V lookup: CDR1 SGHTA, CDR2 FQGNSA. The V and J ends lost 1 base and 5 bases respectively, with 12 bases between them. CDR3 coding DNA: TGTGCCAGCAGCTTAGATGGGGGTTGGGACGAGCAGTACTTC. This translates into CASSLDGGWDEQYF. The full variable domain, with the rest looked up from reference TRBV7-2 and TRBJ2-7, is GAGVSQSPSNKVTEKGKDVELRCDPISGHTALYWYRQSLGQGLEFLIYFQGNSAPDKSGLPSDRFSAERTGGSVSTLTIQRTQQEDSAVYLCASSLDGGWDEQYFGPGTRLTVT.

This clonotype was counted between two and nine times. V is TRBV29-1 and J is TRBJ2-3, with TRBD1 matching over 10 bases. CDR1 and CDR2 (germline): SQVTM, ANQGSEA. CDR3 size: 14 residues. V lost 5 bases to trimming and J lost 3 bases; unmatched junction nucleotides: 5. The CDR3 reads CSVRQGAVTDTQYF. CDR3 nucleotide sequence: TGCAGCGTTCGACAGGGGGCTGTGACAGATACGCAGTATTTT.

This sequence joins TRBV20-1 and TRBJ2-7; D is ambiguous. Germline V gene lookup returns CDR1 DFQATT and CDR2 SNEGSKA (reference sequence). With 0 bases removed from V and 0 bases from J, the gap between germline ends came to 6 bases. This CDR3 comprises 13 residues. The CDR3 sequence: CSARDQSSYEQYV. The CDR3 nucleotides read TGCAGTGCTAGAGATCAGAGCTCCTACGAGCAGTACGTC.

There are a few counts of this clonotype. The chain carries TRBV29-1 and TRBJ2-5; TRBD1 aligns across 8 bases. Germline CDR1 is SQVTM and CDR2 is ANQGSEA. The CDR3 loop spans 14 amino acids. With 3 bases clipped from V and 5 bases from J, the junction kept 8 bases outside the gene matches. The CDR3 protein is CSVDTDPGGETQYF. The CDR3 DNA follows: TGCAGCGTTGATACGGACCCAGGGGGCGAGACCCAGTACTTC.

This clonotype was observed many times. The CDR3 region has the DNA TGTGCCAGCAGCTTACAAAAAAGTACAGGGGGCGGTGGCTACACCTTC. Translated, it gives CASSLQKSTGGGGYTF. The chain joins TRBV7-9 to TRBJ1-2; 9 bases fit TRBD1. Germline values: CDR1 SEHNR, CDR2 FQNEAQ (reference sequence). This CDR3 is built from 16 residues. Trimming removed 2 bases from V and 7 bases from J; junction bases left unmatched: 11.

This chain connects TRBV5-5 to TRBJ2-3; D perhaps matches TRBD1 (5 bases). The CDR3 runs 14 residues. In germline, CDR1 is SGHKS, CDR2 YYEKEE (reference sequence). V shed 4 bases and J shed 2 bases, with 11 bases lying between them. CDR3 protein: CASSTRVLTDTQYF. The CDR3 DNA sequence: TGTGCCAGCAGCACCAGGGTTCTCACAGATACGCAGTATTTT.

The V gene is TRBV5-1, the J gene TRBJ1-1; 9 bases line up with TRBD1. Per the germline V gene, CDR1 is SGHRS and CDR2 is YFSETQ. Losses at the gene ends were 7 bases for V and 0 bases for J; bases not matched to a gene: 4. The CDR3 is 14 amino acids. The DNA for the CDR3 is TGCGCCAGCCGGACAGGGGCAATGAACACTGAAGCTTTCTTT. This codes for CASRTGAMNTEAFF.

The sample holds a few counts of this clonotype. CDR3 loop: CASSVRPSGTDTQYF. The CDR3 DNA reads as TGTGCCAGCAGCGTCCGGCCTAGCGGCACAGATACGCAGTATTTT. This chain links TRBV5-8 with TRBJ2-3; D is perhaps TRBD2 (6 bases). The CDR3 has 15 amino acids. Germline CDR1 reads SGHTS; CDR2 reads YDEGEE. Trimming shortened V by 4 bases and J by 1 base, and 13 bases separated the two germline ends.

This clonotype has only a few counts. The CDR3 region is CASSIGLAGASETQYF. CDR3 DNA: TGCGCCAGCAGCATAGGACTAGCGGGGGCCTCAGAGACCCAGTACTTC. The chain employs TRBV5-1 and TRBJ2-5, with 13 bases matching TRBD2. J was trimmed by 4 bases and V by 4 bases; bases with no gene match: 7. Per the germline V gene, CDR1 is SGHRS and CDR2 is YFSETQ. This CDR3 has 16 residues.

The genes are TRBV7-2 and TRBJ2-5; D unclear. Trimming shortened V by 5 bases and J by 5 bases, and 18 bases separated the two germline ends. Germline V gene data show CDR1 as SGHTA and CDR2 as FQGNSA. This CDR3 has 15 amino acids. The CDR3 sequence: CASSPRTSRTETQYF. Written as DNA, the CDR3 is TGTGCCAGCAGCCCGCGGACCTCCCGGACGGAGACCCAGTACTTC. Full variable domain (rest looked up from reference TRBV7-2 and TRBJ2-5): GAGVSQSPSNKVTEKGKDVELRCDPISGHTALYWYRQSLGQGLEFLIYFQGNSAPDKSGLPSDRFSAERTGGSVSTLTIQRTQQEDSAVYLCASSPRTSRTETQYFGPGTRLLVL.

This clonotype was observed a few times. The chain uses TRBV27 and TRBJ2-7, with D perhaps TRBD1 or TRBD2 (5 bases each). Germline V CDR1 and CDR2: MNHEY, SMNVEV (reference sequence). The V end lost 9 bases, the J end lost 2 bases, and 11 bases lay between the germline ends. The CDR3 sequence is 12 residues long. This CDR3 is CASGTSAYEQYV. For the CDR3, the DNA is TGTGCCAGTGGGACGTCGGCCTACGAGCAGTACGTC.

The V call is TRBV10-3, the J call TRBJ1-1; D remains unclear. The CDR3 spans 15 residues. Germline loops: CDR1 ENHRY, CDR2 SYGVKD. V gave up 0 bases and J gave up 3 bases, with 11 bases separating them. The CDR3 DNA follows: TGTGCCATCAGTGAGTCAAGAGGGTTAGACACTGAAGCTTTCTTT. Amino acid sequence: CAISESRGLDTEAFF.

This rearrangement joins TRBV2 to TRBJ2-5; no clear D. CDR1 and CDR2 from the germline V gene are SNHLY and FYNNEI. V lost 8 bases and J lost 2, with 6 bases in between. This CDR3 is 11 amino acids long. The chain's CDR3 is CASGAQETQYF. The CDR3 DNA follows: TGTGCCAGCGGTGCTCAAGAGACCCAGTACTTC.

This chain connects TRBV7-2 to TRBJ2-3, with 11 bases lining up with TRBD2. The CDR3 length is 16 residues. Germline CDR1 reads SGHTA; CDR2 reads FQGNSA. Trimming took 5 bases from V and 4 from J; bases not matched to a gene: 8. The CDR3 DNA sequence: TGTGCCAGCAGCGTCGTAGCGGGGGGGAATCCAGATACGCAGTATTTT. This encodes CASSVVAGGNPDTQYF.

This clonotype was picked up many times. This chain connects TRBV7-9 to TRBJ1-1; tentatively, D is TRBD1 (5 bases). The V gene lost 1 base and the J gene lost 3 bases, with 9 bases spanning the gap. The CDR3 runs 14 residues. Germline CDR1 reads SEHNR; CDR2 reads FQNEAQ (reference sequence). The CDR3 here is CASSLVRGDTEAFF. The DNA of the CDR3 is TGTGCCAGCAGCTTAGTTCGGGGGGACACTGAAGCTTTCTTT.

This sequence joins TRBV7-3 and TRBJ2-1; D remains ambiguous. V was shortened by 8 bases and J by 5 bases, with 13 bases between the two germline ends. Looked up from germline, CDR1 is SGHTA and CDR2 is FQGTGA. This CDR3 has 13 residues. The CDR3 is CASGRTVNNEQFF. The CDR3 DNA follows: TGTGCCAGCGGACGGACGGTGAACAATGAGCAGTTCTTC.

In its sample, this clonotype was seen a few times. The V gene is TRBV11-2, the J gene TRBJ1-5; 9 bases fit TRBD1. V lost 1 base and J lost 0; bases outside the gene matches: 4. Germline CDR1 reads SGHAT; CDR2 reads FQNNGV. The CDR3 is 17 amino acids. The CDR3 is CASSLVNRGLSNQPQHF. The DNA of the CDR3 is TGTGCCAGCAGCTTAGTGAACAGGGGGCTTAGCAATCAGCCCCAGCATTTT.

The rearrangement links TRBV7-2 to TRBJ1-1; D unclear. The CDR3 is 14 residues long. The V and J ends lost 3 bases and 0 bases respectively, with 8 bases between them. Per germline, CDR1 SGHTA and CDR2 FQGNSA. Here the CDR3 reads CASSFVQMNTEAFF. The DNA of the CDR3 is TGTGCCAGCAGCTTTGTGCAAATGAACACTGAAGCTTTCTTT. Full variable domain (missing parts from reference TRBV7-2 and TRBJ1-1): GAGVSQSPSNKVTEKGKDVELRCDPISGHTALYWYRQSLGQGLEFLIYFQGNSAPDKSGLPSDRFSAERTGGSVSTLTIQRTQQEDSAVYLCASSFVQMNTEAFFGQGTRLTVV.

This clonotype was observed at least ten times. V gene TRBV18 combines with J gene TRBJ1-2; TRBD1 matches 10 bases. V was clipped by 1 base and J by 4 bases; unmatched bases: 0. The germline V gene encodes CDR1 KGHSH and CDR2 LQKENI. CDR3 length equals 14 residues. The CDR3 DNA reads TGTGCCAGCTCACCACGGACAGGGGGCTATGGCTACACCTTC. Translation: CASSPRTGGYGYTF.

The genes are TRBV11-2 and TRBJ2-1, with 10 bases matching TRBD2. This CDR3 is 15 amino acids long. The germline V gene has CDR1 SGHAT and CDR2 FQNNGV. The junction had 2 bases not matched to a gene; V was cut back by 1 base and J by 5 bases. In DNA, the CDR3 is TGTGCCAGCAGCTTAGTCACTAGCGGGGACAATGAGCAGTTCTTC. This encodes CASSLVTSGDNEQFF.

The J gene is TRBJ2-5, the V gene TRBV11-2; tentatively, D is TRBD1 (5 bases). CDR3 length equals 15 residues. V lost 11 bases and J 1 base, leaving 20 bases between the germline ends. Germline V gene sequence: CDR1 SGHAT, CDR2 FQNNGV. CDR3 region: CAAKKTGNSQETQYF. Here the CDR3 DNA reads TGTGCCGCCAAGAAAACAGGAAACTCCCAAGAGACCCAGTACTTC.

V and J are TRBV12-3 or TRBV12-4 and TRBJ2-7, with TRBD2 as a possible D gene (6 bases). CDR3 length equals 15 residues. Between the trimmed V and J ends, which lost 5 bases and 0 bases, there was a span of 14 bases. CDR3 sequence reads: CASSPSGVGSYEQYF. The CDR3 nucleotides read TGTGCCAGCAGTCCGTCGGGGGTTGGCTCCTACGAGCAGTACTTC.

CDR3 in amino acids: CASSFAPGGTDGYTF. CDR3 coding DNA: TGTGCCAGCAGCTTTGCCCCGGGGGGGACAGATGGCTACACCTTC. This chain joins TRBV7-2 and TRBJ1-2, with TRBD1 identical over 7 bases. Trimming took 3 bases from V and 6 from J; bases not matched to a gene: 10. The CDR3 has 15 residues. The germline gives CDR1 SGHTA, CDR2 FQGNSA.

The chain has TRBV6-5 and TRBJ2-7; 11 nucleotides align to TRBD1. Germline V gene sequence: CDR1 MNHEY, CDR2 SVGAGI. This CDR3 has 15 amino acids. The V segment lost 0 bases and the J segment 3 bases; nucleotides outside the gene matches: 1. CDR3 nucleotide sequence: TGTGCCAGCAGTTACTCGGGGACAGGGGGCTACGAGCAGTACTTC. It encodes CASSYSGTGGYEQYF.

CDR3 loop: CASGFPAGGGRFPDTQYF. The CDR3 bases are TGTGCTAGTGGTTTTCCTGCGGGGGGGGGCCGGTTCCCAGATACGCAGTATTTT. The chain uses TRBV12-5 and TRBJ2-3; 9 nucleotides agree with TRBD2. CDR3 length: 18 amino acids. Unmatched junction bases numbered 14, after V lost 3 bases and J lost 4 bases. Germline assignment: CDR1 LGHNT and CDR2 FRNRAP.

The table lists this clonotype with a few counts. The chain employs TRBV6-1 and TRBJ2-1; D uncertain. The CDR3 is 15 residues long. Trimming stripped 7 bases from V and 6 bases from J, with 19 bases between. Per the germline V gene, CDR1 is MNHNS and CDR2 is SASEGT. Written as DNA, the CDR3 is TGTGCCAGCATCACCTCTGGGTCCAAACTCAATGAGCAGTTCTTC. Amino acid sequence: CASITSGSKLNEQFF.